The 23 T cell receptor beta chains below were found in one sample sequenced in a study of breast tumors, draining lymph nodes, adjacent tissues. TCRdb fed the multiplex PCR reads into MiXCR, producing one record per CDR3 protein. The table has around 290,000 distinct CDR3 sequences, about 30% seen once; the top ten hold around 1%. Axillary draining lymph nodes of breast cancer patients supplied the node samples. The sample consisted of axillary lymph node tissue. Receptors were obtained from a female donor with breast cancer. Some clones in this sample may be carry-over from other donors' samples.

At least ten counts were recorded for this clonotype. The chain recombines TRBV2 with TRBJ1-4; D is perhaps TRBD1 (5 bases). The length of the CDR3 is 14 residues. Trimming shortened V by 2 bases and J by 5 bases, and 9 bases separated the two germline ends. In germline, CDR1 is SNHLY, CDR2 FYNNEI. The CDR3 DNA reads TGTGCCAGCAGTGAAACAGGCCTAAATGAAAAACTGTTTTTT. Amino acids: CASSETGLNEKLFF.

This clonotype was seen at least ten times. This rearrangement joins TRBV6-6 to TRBJ1-6; 9 nucleotides agree with TRBD1. This CDR3 is built from 14 residues. Germline V CDR1 and CDR2: MNHNY, SVGAGI (reference sequence). V lost 5 bases to trimming and J lost 7 bases; unmatched junction nucleotides: 3. The CDR3: CASSPGQGNSPLHF. In DNA form, the CDR3 reads TGTGCCAGCAGTCCAGGACAGGGGAATTCACCCCTCCACTTT.

This clonotype has ten or more counts. The V and J genes are TRBV24-1 and TRBJ2-5, with D hard to call. The CDR3 consists of 13 residues. Germline V lookup: CDR1 KGHDR, CDR2 SFDVKD. V dropped 4 bases and J dropped 0 bases, with 5 bases sitting between them. The CDR3 reads CATSDRDQETQYF. The CDR3 nucleotides read TGTGCCACCAGTGACCGGGACCAAGAGACCCAGTACTTC.

Remarks on this clonotype: One end of the junction does not line up with germline, which may come from a read error. The chain joins TRBV5-4 to TRBJ1-1; no reliable D call. Germline assignment: CDR1 SGHNT and CDR2 YYREEE (reference sequence). This CDR3 is 16 amino acids long. CDR3 residues: CASSLGRPNSNTGAFF. The DNA for the CDR3 is TGTGCCAGCAGCTTGGGACGGCCGAACTCGAACACTGGAGCTTTCTTT.

In this sample, this clonotype turned up many times. V is TRBV14 and J is TRBJ1-2; D is undetermined. The germline V gene has CDR1 SGHDN and CDR2 FVKESK. Trimming shortened V by 4 bases and J by 0 bases, and 9 bases separated the two germline ends. The length of the CDR3 is 14 residues. The DNA for the CDR3 is TGTGCCAGCAGCCGCGGTGGAGCTAACTATGGCTACACCTTC. Translating gives CASSRGGANYGYTF. The full variable domain, completed using reference TRBV14 and TRBJ1-2, is EAGVTQFPSHSVIEKGQTVTLRCDPISGHDNLYWYRRVMGKEIKFLLHFVKESKQDESGMPNNRFLAERTGGTYSTLKVQPAELEDSGVYFCASSRGGANYGYTFGSGTRLTVV.

The chain carries TRBV14 and TRBJ1-1; D unresolved. Germline assignment: CDR1 SGHDN and CDR2 FVKESK. CDR3 size: 15 residues. V was shortened by 0 bases and J by 1 base, with 9 bases between the two germline ends. The CDR3 DNA is TGTGCCAGCAGCCAAGAAACGCAGCAGAACACTGAAGCTTTCTTT. It encodes CASSQETQQNTEAFF.

The rearrangement links TRBV28 to TRBJ1-6, with D uncertain. V lost 2 bases and J lost 0, with 8 bases in between. CDR3 length: 16 amino acids. Germline V gives CDR1 MDHEN, CDR2 SYDVKM. The CDR3 here is CASSLLGSSYNSPLHF. The CDR3, as DNA: TGTGCCAGCAGTTTACTGGGGAGCTCCTATAATTCACCCCTCCACTTT.

Notes on this clonotype: A read error may explain this, as a much larger clone is one base away. The genes are TRBV5-6 and TRBJ2-7, with 7 bases lining up with TRBD2. Germline assignment: CDR1 SGHDT and CDR2 YYEEEE. This CDR3 is built from 14 residues. The CDR3 nucleotides are TGTGCCGGCAGCAACTGGGGGGGTCCATACGAGCAGTACTTC. Translation gives CAGSNWGGPYEQYF. The whole variable domain, remainder taken from reference TRBV5-6 and TRBJ2-7, is DAGVTQSPTHLIKTRGQQVTLRCSPKSGHDTVSWYQQALGQGPQFIFQYYEEEERQRGNFPDRFSGHQFPNYSSELNVNALLLGDSALYLCAGSNWGGPYEQYFGPGTRLTVT.

At least ten counts were recorded for this clonotype. The chain employs TRBV5-1 and TRBJ2-7; tentatively, D is TRBD2 (6 bases). This CDR3 contains 14 residues. The V and J ends lost 0 bases and 5 bases respectively, with 12 bases between them. Germline V gene sequence: CDR1 SGHRS, CDR2 YFSETQ. The CDR3, as DNA: TGCGCCAGCAGCTTGGCACTAGCCGCCAACGAGCAGTACTTC. Translation gives CASSLALAANEQYF.

The chain links TRBV15 to TRBJ1-1; D is unresolved. The CDR3 sequence is 12 residues long. Germline V gene data show CDR1 as LNHNV and CDR2 as YYDKDF (reference sequence). V lost 0 bases, J lost 1 base, and 0 bases lay in between. CDR3 region: CATSRENTEAFF. The CDR3 DNA reads TGTGCCACCAGCAGAGAGAACACTGAAGCTTTCTTT.

This clonotype was detected ten times or more. An end of the junction does not agree with germline; a read error may underlie this. The DNA of the CDR3 is TGTGCTAGCAGCTTAGGACAACAAGAGACCCAGTACTTC. It codes for CASSLGQQETQYF. The chain recombines TRBV7-7 with TRBJ2-5; tentatively, D is TRBD1 (5 bases). The germline V gene encodes CDR1 SSHAT and CDR2 FNYEAQ (reference sequence). The CDR3 contains 13 residues.

Note on this clonotype: A much bigger clone sits one base away, suggesting this may be a read error. The chain carries TRBV12-3 or TRBV12-4 and TRBJ2-5; 8 nucleotides align to TRBD1. The CDR3 loop spans 14 amino acids. The CDR3 region has the DNA TGTGCCGGCAGTCGCCGGACAGGGCAAGAGACCCAGTACTTC. The encoded protein is CAGSRRTGQETQYF.

This clonotype has a count of ten or more. This chain uses TRBV20-1 with TRBJ2-3; the D is unclear. CDR1 is DFQATT and CDR2 is SNEGSKA in the germline V gene (reference sequence). CDR3 length: 14 residues. The ends were cut back, 3 bases at V and 2 bases at J, with 12 bases in the middle. The CDR3 DNA follows: TGCAGTGCTAGTGGCCTAGTGCCCACAGATACGCAGTATTTT. This translates into CSASGLVPTDTQYF.

Worth noting for this clonotype: This may stem from a read error, because a much larger clone lies one nucleotide away. Without the conserved terminal phenylalanine or tryptophan, this CDR3 likely stems from a read error. The chain is built from TRBV19 and TRBJ2-1; the D is unclear. Trimming pared 1 base from V and 3 bases from J, leaving 4 bases between. This CDR3 contains 13 residues. Looked up from germline, CDR1 is LNHDA and CDR2 is SQIVND (reference sequence). CDR3 protein: CASSIAVYNEQFS. CDR3 coding DNA: TGTGCCAGTAGTATAGCCGTCTACAATGAGCAGTTCTCC.

Points on this clonotype: Being one base from a much bigger clone, this may be a read error. The chain employs TRBV7-6 and TRBJ2-3; D is uncertain. V was pared by 4 bases and J by 1 base, with 9 bases between. Germline V lookup: CDR1 SGHVS, CDR2 FNYEAQ. The CDR3 is 14 amino acids. The CDR3 sequence is CASSSLGGTDTQYF. The CDR3 region has the DNA TGTGCCAGCAGCTCCTTAGGTGGCACAGATACGCAGTATTTT.

This clonotype was detected a few times. It may be a read error: a sequence one base away is much more abundant. The chain uses TRBV20-1 and TRBJ2-7, with TRBD2 matching 8 bases. Per germline, CDR1 DFQATT and CDR2 SNEGSKA (reference sequence). V was pared by 2 bases and J by 2 bases, with 11 bases of the junction left unmatched. This CDR3 spans 16 amino acids. CDR3 DNA: TGCAGTGCTAGAATCGCCCAGACTAGCGCAGCCTACGAGCAGTACTTC. Its protein is CSARIAQTSAAYEQYF.

This clonotype showed up many times. The V gene is TRBV4-3, the J gene TRBJ1-4; D is unresolved. This CDR3 has 16 amino acids. Germline assignment: CDR1 LGHNA and CDR2 YSLEER. The V end was cut by 3 bases, the J end by 8 bases, with 19 bases between. DNA for the CDR3: TGCGCCAGCAGCCAGGCCGGACGAAACCCGAGGGAAAAACTGTTTTTT. Protein sequence: CASSQAGRNPREKLFF.

The table lists this clonotype with many counts. The V and J genes are TRBV11-2 and TRBJ2-3; 7 nucleotides match TRBD2. The CDR3 covers 16 residues. From germline, CDR1 is SGHAT and CDR2 FQNNGV. J gave up 4 bases and V 4 bases, and 11 bases lay outside the gene matches. CDR3 amino acids: CASSYLGGSRSDTQYF. CDR3 coding DNA: TGTGCCAGCAGCTACCTTGGCGGGAGTAGATCAGATACGCAGTATTTT.

This clonotype was found many times. The chain recombines TRBV4-1 with TRBJ2-3; perhaps TRBD2 as D (5 bases). The CDR3 totals 12 residues. The V end was cut by 4 bases, the J end by 6 bases, with 8 bases between. The germline gives CDR1 MGHRA, CDR2 YSYEKL. CDR3 nucleotides: TGCGCCAGCAGCCTTTTAGCGGATACGCAGTATTTT. This translates into CASSLLADTQYF.

The J gene is TRBJ2-5, the V gene TRBV5-1; TRBD2 aligns across 8 bases. This CDR3 region has 18 residues. Trimming at V came to 4 bases and at J to 2 bases, leaving 16 bases not matched to a gene. Germline CDR1 and CDR2: SGHRS and YFSETQ. The CDR3 reads CASSRQAGVTGGQETQYF. The DNA for the CDR3 is TGCGCCAGCAGCCGTCAAGCGGGAGTGACCGGGGGGCAAGAGACCCAGTACTTC.

This clonotype appeared many times. The chain joins TRBV11-3 to TRBJ2-5; D is uncertain. The germline CDR1 and CDR2 sequences are SGHNT and YENEEA. With 5 bases removed from V and 5 bases from J, the gap between germline ends came to 18 bases. This CDR3 has 15 residues. In DNA form, the CDR3 reads TGTGCCAGCAGCGAACAAAGAACGTTCACGGAGACCCAGTACTTC. Translation gives CASSEQRTFTETQYF.

The chain's CDR3 is CASSLADEQYF. For the CDR3, the DNA is TGTGCCAGCAGCTTGGCTGATGAGCAGTACTTC. V usage is TRBV7-9 and J usage is TRBJ2-7; D remains ambiguous. CDR3 length: 11 amino acids. Germline-derived CDR1 and CDR2 are SEHNR and FQNEAQ (reference sequence). V was pared by 3 bases and J by 7 bases, with 7 bases between.

Ten or more counts support this clonotype. The V gene is TRBV20-1, the J gene TRBJ1-2, with 7 bases that match TRBD1. This CDR3 has 14 residues. V shed 0 bases and J 7 bases; nucleotides not matched to a gene: 8. Germline V lookup: CDR1 DFQATT, CDR2 SNEGSKA (reference sequence). Here the CDR3 reads CSARDLTGASGYTF. The CDR3 DNA follows: TGCAGTGCTAGAGATCTAACAGGGGCATCTGGCTACACCTTC.